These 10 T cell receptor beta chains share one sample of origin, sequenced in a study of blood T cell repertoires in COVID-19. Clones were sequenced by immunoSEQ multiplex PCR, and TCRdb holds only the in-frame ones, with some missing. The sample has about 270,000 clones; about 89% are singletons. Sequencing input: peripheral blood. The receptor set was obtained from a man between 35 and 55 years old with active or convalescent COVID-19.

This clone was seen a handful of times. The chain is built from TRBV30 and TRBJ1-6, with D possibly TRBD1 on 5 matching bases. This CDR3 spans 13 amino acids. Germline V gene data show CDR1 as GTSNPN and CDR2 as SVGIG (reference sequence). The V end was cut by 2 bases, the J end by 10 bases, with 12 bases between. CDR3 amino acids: CAWSPPGRSPLHF. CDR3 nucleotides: TGTGCCTGGAGTCCACCAGGGCGATCACCCCTCCACTTT.

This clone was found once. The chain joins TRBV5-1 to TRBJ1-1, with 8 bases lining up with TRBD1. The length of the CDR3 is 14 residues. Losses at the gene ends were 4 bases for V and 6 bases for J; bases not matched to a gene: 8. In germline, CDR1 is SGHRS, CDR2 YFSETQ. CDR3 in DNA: TGCGCCAGCAGCCCCGGATGGACAGGGCCTGAAGCTTTCTTT. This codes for CASSPGWTGPEAFF.

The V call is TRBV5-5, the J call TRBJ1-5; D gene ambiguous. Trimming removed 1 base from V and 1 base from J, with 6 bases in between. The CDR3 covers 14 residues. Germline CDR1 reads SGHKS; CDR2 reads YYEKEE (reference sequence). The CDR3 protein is CASSLLLSNQPQHF. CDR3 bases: TGTGCCAGCAGCTTGTTACTAAGCAATCAGCCCCAGCATTTT. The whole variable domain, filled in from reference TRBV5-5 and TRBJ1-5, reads DAGVTQSPTHLIKTRGQQVTLRCSPISGHKSVSWYQQVLGQGPQFIFQYYEKEERGRGNFPDRFSARQFPNYSSELNVNALLLGDSALYLCASSLLLSNQPQHFGDGTRLSIL.

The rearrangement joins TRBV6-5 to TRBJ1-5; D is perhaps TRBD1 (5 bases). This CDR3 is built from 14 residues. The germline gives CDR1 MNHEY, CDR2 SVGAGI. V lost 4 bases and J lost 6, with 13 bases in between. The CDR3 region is CASSLVQGRQPQHF. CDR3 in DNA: TGTGCCAGCAGTTTGGTCCAGGGCCGTCAGCCCCAGCATTTT.

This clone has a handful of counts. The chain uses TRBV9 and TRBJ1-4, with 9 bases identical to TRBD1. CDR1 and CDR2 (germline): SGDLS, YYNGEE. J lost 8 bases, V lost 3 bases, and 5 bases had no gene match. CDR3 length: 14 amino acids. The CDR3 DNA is TGTGCCAGCAGCGCCGGGACAGGGCAGGAAAAACTGTTTTTT. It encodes CASSAGTGQEKLFF.

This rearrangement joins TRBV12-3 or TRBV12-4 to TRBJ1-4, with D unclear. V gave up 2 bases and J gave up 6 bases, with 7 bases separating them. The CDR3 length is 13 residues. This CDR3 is CASSLNGHEKLFF. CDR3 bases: TGTGCCAGCAGTTTAAACGGTCATGAAAAACTGTTTTTT.

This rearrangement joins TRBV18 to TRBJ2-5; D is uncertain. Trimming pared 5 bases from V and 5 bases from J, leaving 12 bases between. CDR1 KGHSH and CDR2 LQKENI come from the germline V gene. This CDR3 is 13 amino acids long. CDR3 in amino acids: CASSTDPGETQYF. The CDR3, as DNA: TGTGCCAGCTCAACCGACCCGGGTGAGACCCAGTACTTC.

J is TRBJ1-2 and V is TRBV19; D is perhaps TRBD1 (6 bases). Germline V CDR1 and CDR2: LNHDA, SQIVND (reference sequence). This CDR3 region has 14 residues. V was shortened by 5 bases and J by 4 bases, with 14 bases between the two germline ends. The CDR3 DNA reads TGTGCCAGTAGTCCTCGGGACACTTCCTATGGCTACACCTTC. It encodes CASSPRDTSYGYTF. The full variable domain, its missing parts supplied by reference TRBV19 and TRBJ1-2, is DGGITQSPKYLFRKEGQNVTLSCEQNLNHDAMYWYRQDPGQGLRLIYYSQIVNDFQKGDIAEGYSVSREKKESFPLTVTSAQKNPTAFYLCASSPRDTSYGYTFGSGTRLTVV.

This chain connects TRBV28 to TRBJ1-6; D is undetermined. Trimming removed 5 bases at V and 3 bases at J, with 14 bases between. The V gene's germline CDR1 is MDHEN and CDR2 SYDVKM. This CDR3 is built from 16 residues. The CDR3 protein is CASSPSQARYNSPLHF. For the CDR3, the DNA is TGTGCCAGCAGTCCCTCCCAGGCCCGCTATAATTCACCCCTCCACTTT.

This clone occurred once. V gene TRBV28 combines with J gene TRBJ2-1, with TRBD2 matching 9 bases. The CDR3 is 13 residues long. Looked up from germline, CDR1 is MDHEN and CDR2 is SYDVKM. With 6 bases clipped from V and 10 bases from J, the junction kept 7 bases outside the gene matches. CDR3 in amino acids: CASRLAGAGEQFF. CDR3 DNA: TGTGCCAGCAGGTTAGCGGGAGCTGGGGAGCAGTTCTTC.